This T cell receptor beta chain originates from a study of cytomegalovirus exposure and HLA in healthy donors. Nominal health characterized the donors when sampled, though unrecorded immune exposures were likely. Amplification used 60 Vbeta primers and 13 Jbeta primers. The repertoire was sequenced with immunoSEQ multiplex PCR; TCRdb's copy has only in-frame clones and lacks some. The sample contains about 110,000 clones, about 80% of which appear only once. In germline, CDR1 is MNHNY, CDR2 SVGAGI (reference sequence). The junction had 12 bases not matched to a gene; V was cut back by 8 bases and J by 4 bases. The CDR3 length is 15 residues.

V and J are TRBV6-6 and TRBJ1-1; 8 positions agree with TRBD1. The receptor was isolated from a man aged 40-50 years in good health and CMV-seropositive. The sequenced sample was PBMCs. This chain's CDR3 is CASVLQGARRTEAFF. CDR3 sequence (DNA): TGTGCCAGCGTTCTCCAGGGGGCGCGTCGCACTGAAGCTTTCTTT.